Below, 5 T cell receptor beta chains from the same sample are listed, as sequenced in a study of T cell changes during pregnancy in multiple sclerosis. Clones were read by immunoSEQ multiplex PCR, and TCRdb kept only the in-frame ones, dropping some. The sample contains about 74,000 clones, 75% to 90% of which appear only once. This specimen consisted of peripheral blood, obtained before pregnancy. Source of these receptors: a female donor with multiple sclerosis, enrolled in a pregnancy study.

This clone was recorded once. The chain uses TRBV7-2 and TRBJ1-2, with D tentatively TRBD1 (5 bases). CDR1 and CDR2 from the germline V gene are SGHTA and FQGNSA. The CDR3 spans 14 residues. The V end was cut by 5 bases, the J end by 8 bases, with 18 bases between. In DNA form, the CDR3 reads TGTGCCAGCAGCCTCAATGGCAGGGCTGGGGGCTACACCTTC. The encoded protein is CASSLNGRAGGYTF.

The gene calls are TRBV20-1 and TRBJ1-5, with D unclear. Germline loops: CDR1 DFQATT, CDR2 SNEGSKA (reference sequence). V lost 1 base to trimming and J lost 11 bases, with 9 bases between them. CDR3 length equals 11 residues. The chain's CDR3 is CSARVREAQHF. As DNA, the CDR3 is TGCAGTGCTAGAGTACGGGAGGCCCAGCATTTT.

The V gene is TRBV7-2, the J gene TRBJ2-7; D gene uncertain. Between the trimmed V and J ends, which lost 8 bases and 0 bases, there was a span of 11 bases. The CDR3 is made up of 13 amino acids. The germline CDR1 and CDR2 sequences are SGHTA and FQGNSA. CDR3 bases: TGTGCCAGCGCCTTATTGAGCTCCTACGAGCAGTACTTC. Amino acids: CASALLSSYEQYF.

CDR3 nucleotide sequence: TGTGCCAGCAGTGAAGAGATCAGGAGAAACACCATATATTTT. As protein: CASSEEIRRNTIYF. This sequence joins TRBV6-1 and TRBJ1-3; no reliable D call. CDR1 is MNHNS and CDR2 is SASEGT in the germline V gene. This CDR3 comprises 14 residues. The V and J ends lost 1 base and 5 bases respectively, with 9 bases between them.

The J gene is TRBJ1-1, the V gene TRBV6-5; TRBD1 matches 10 bases. Germline V gene data show CDR1 as MNHEY and CDR2 as SVGAGI. J was trimmed by 4 bases and V by 2 bases; bases with no gene match: 4. This CDR3 is built from 15 residues. The CDR3 is CASSYAGTGVTEAFF. The CDR3 coding sequence is TGTGCCAGCAGTTACGCCGGGACAGGGGTCACTGAAGCTTTCTTT.